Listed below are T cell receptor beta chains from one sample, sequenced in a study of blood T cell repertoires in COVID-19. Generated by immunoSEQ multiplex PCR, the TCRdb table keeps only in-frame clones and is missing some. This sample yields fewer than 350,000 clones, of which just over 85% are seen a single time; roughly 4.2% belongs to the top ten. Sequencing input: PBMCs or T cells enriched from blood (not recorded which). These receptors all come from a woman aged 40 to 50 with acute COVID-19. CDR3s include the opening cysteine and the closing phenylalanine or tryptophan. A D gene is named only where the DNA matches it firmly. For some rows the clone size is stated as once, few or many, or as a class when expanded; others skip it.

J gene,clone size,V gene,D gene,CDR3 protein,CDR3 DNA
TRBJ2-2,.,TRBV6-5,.,CASSLSSAGELFF,TGTGCCAGCAGTTTGTCTAGCGCCGGGGAGCTGTTTTTT
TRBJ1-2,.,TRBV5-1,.,CASRPGAYGYTF,TGCGCCAGCAGGCCAGGCGCTTATGGCTACACCTTC
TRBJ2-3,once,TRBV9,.,CASGVGAGASTDTQYF,TGTGCCAGCGGGGTTGGGGCAGGGGCGAGCACAGATACGCAGTATTTT
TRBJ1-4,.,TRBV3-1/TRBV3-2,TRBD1,CASSHSGTGLSSEKLFF,TGTGCCAGCAGCCATTCCGGGACAGGGCTCTCTAGCGAAAAACTGTTTTTT
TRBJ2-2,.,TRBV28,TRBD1,CASRGPRQGSGELFF,TGTGCCAGCAGGGGGCCGAGACAGGGATCCGGGGAGCTGTTTTTT
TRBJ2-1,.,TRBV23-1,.,CASSQSPGEQFF,TGCGCCAGCAGTCAATCTCCGGGGGAGCAGTTCTTC
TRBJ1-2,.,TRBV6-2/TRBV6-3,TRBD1,CASSYSGTGSGYTF,TGTGCCAGCAGTTATTCCGGGACAGGGAGCGGCTACACCTTC
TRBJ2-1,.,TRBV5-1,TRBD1,CASSKVLGTAEQFF,TGCGCCAGCAGTAAAGTTCTCGGGACAGCTGAGCAGTTCTTC
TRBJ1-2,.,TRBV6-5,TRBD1,CASSQIPGQGNGYTF,TGTGCCAGCAGTCAAATTCCGGGACAGGGCAATGGCTACACCTTC
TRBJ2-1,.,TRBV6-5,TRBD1,CASNPQGNFYNEQFF,TGTGCCAGCAACCCACAGGGGAATTTCTACAATGAGCAGTTCTTC
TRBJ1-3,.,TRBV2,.,CASSDGGNTIYF,TGTGCCAGCAGTGACGGTGGAAACACCATATATTTT
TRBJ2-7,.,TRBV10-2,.,CASSESGSAQLPRYEQYF,TGCGCCAGCAGTGAGTCAGGTAGCGCGCAGTTGCCCAGGTACGAGCAGTACTTC
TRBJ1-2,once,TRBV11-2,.,CASSPSPVTNYGYTF,TGTGCCAGCAGCCCATCTCCAGTCACTAACTATGGCTACACCTTC
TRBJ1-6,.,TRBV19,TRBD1,CASSIEWTGKNNSPLHF,TGTGCCAGTAGTATTGAATGGACAGGGAAGAATAATTCACCCCTCCACTTT
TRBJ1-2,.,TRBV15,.,CATSKVGRGLGHRENNYGYTF,TGTGCCACCAGCAAGGTTGGGAGGGGTTTGGGACATCGGGAAAACAACTATGGCTACACCTTC
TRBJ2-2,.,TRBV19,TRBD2,CASSIVFCGSGSRFLGTGELFF,TGTGCCAGTAGTATAGTTTTTTGTGGTAGCGGGAGTCGGTTTTTGGGCACCGGGGAGCTGTTTTTT
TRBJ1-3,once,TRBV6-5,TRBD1,CATRRRQGVITIYF,TGTGCCACCCGGCGGAGACAGGGTGTTATCACCATATATTTT
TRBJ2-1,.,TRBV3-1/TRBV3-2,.,CASSQGVEQFF,TGTGCCAGCAGCCAAGGAGTTGAGCAGTTCTTC
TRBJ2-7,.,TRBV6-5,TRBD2,CASSRVSGRGEQYF,TGTGCCAGCAGCAGGGTTAGCGGGAGAGGCGAGCAGTACTTC
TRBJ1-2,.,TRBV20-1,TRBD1,CSVGQGGYTF,TGCAGTGTAGGACAGGGTGGCTACACCTTC
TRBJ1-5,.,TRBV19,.,CASSREYSNQPQHF,TGTGCCAGTAGCCGAGAATATAGCAATCAGCCCCAGCATTTT
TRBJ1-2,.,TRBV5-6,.,CASSPPSNRIHYGYTF,TGTGCCAGCAGCCCACCCTCAAACAGGATACACTATGGCTACACCTTC
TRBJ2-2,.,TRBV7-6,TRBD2,CASSLDWTSGGAEDTGELFF,TGTGCCAGCAGCTTAGACTGGACTAGCGGGGGGGCCGAGGACACCGGGGAGCTGTTTTTT
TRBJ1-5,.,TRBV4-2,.,CASSPRRGNQPQHF,TGTGCCAGCAGCCCCCGACGGGGCAATCAGCCCCAGCATTTT
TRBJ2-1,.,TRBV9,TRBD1,CASSVDGTGAYNEQFF,TGTGCCAGCAGCGTAGATGGGACAGGGGCGTACAATGAGCAGTTCTTC
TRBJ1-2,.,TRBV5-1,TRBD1,CASSLQAGGDGYTF,TGCGCCAGCTCCTTACAGGCAGGGGGTGATGGCTACACCTTC
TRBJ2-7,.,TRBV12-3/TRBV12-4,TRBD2,CASSSGGSEQYF,TGTGCCAGCAGTTCGGGGGGGAGCGAGCAGTACTTC
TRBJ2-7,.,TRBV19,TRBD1,CASRGQPMDAYEQYF,TGTGCCAGTAGGGGACAGCCGATGGATGCCTACGAGCAGTACTTC
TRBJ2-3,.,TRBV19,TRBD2,CASSPTSGNTDTQYF,TGTGCCAGTAGTCCGACTAGCGGCAACACAGATACGCAGTATTTT
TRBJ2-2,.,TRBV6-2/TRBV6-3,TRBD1,CASSYPQSRGPAGELFF,TGTGCCAGCAGTTACCCCCAAAGCAGGGGGCCGGCCGGGGAGCTGTTTTTT
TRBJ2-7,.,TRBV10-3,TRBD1,CAIGQGTTEQYF,TGTGCCATCGGACAGGGAACCACCGAGCAGTACTTC
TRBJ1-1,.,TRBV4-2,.,CASSQPPGVTEAFF,TGTGCCAGCAGCCAGCCCCCGGGGGTCACTGAAGCTTTCTTT
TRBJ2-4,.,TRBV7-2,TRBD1,CASSAEQGLAKNIQYF,TGTGCCAGCAGCGCCGAACAGGGGCTAGCCAAAAACATTCAGTACTTC
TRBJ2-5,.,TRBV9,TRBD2,CASNPSGGAQETQYF,TGTGCCAGCAACCCGAGCGGGGGGGCGCAAGAGACCCAGTACTTC
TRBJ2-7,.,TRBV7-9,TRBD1,CASSPWTGGTYEQYF,TGTGCCAGCAGCCCCTGGACAGGGGGTACCTACGAGCAGTACTTC
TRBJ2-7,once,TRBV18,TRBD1,CASSNRDRDFYEQYF,TGTGCCAGCTCAAACCGGGACAGGGATTTCTACGAGCAGTACTTC
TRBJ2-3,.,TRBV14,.,CANRLSGTDTQYF,TGTGCCAACCGTCTCAGCGGCACAGATACGCAGTATTTT